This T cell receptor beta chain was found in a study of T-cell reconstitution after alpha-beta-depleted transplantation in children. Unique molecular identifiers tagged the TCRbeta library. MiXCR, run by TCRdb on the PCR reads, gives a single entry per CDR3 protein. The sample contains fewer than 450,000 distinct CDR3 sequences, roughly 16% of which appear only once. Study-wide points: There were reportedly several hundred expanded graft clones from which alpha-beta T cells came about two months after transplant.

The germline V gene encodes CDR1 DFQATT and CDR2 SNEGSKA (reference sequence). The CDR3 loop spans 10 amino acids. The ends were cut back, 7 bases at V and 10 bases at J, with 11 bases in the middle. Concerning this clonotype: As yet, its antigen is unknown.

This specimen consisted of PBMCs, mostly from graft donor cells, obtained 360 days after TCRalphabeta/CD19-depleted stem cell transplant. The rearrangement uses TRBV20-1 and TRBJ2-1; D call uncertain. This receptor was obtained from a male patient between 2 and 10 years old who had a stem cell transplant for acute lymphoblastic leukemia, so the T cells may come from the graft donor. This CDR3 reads CSVSGREQFF. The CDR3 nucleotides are TGCAGTGTTTCCGGCCGGGAGCAGTTCTTC.